A single sample is the source of the 2 T cell receptor beta chains below, sequenced in a study of cytomegalovirus exposure and HLA in healthy donors. 60 Vbeta and 13 Jbeta primers were used in PCR. The protocol was immunoSEQ multiplex PCR, while the TCRdb copy is restricted to in-frame clones and leaves out a portion. The data contain 100,000 to 150,000 clones, around 83% of them singletons. The sequencing input was PBMCs. Source of these receptors: a man aged 45-60 years in good health and CMV-seronegative.

This clone showed up just a few times. The chain combines TRBV9 with TRBJ1-1, with 8 bases that match TRBD1. The V gene end was trimmed by 0 bases and the J gene end by 5 bases; junction bases not matched to a gene: 9. This CDR3 contains 16 residues. Germline V lookup: CDR1 SGDLS, CDR2 YYNGEE. DNA of the CDR3: TGTGCCAGCAGCGTAGGGGGATCAGGGGGCCGGACTGAAGCTTTCTTT. Amino acid sequence: CASSVGGSGGRTEAFF.

Turning to this clone: The CDR3 carries no conserved terminal phenylalanine or tryptophan, so it likely arises from a read error. CDR3: CAWSPMAGIYTV. The CDR3 region has the DNA TGTGCCTGGAGCCCGATGGCGGGTATCTACACCGTC. V and J are TRBV30 and TRBJ1-2; D is undetermined. CDR1 is GTSNPN and CDR2 is SVGIG in the germline V gene (reference sequence). The CDR3 runs 12 residues. The V gene lost 3 bases and the J gene lost 10 bases, with 15 bases spanning the gap.